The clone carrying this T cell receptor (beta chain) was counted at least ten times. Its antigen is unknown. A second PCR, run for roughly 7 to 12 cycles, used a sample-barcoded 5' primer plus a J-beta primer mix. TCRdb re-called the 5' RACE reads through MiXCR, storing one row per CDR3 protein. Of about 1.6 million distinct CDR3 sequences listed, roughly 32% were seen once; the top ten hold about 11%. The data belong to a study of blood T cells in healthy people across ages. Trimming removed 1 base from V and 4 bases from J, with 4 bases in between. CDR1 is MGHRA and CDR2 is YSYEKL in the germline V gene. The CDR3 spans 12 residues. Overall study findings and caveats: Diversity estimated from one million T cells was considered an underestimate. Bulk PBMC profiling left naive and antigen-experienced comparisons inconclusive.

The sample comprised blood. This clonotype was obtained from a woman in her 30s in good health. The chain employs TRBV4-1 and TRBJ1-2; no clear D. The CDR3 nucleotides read TGCGCCAGCAGCCAAGGTATCTATGGCTACACCTTC. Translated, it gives CASSQGIYGYTF.